Here is one TCR beta chain with its context. The antigen remains undetermined. This entry comes from a study of high-grade serous ovarian cancer treatment subgroups. About the study: On average, 14,192 reads and about 7,400 unique TCR beta rearrangements were obtained per sample.

The CDR3 length is 16 residues. Germline assignment: CDR1 LGHNA and CDR2 YNFKEQ. Unmatched junction bases numbered 9, after V lost 4 bases and J lost 3 bases. Tumor samples were obtained before definitive surgery or chemotherapy. Here immunoSEQ multiplex PCR was the method, and the copy in TCRdb shows in-frame clones only, minus some. The table lists fewer than 6,500 clones, roughly 65% of them singletons. Study results and limitations: The analyses considered CDR3 and ignored CDR1 and CDR2. Higher neoantigen levels went with greater TCR clonal relatedness.

Sequenced: tumor tissue. This receptor was obtained from a human donor with high-grade serous ovarian cancer. The chain is built from TRBV4-2 and TRBJ1-2; 9 bases map to TRBD1. The chain's CDR3 is CASSPGQGSVDYGYTF. The CDR3 DNA follows: TGTGCCAGCAGCCCAGGACAGGGGAGTGTAGACTATGGCTACACCTTC.